The 10 T cell receptor beta chains in this list originate from one sample, sequenced in a study of blood T cell repertoires in COVID-19. Data came from immunoSEQ multiplex PCR; TCRdb stores just in-frame clones and leaves some out. The sample consists of some 320,000 clones, 85% of them appearing once. The sample consisted of PBMCs or T cells enriched from blood (not recorded which). These receptors were taken from a woman in her 30s who had been exposed to COVID-19.

The CDR3, as DNA: TGTGCCAGCAGCTTAAGTCACAGGGGCAATGAGCAGTTCTTC. It encodes CASSLSHRGNEQFF. The chain is built from TRBV7-9 and TRBJ2-1; 7 nucleotides align to TRBD1. V gave up 2 bases and J gave up 6 bases; unmatched junction bases: 4. The CDR3 extends over 14 amino acids. CDR1 and CDR2 from the germline V gene are SEHNR and FQNEAQ (reference sequence).

A single count supports this clone. The J gene is TRBJ2-7, the V gene TRBV5-1; D call uncertain. The CDR3 runs 13 residues. Between the trimmed V and J ends, which lost 6 bases and 0 bases, there was a span of 10 bases. CDR1 SGHRS and CDR2 YFSETQ come from the germline V gene. The CDR3 nucleotides are TGCGCCAGCAATCGCGGAGACTCCTACGAGCAGTACTTC. This sequence encodes CASNRGDSYEQYF.

The chain couples TRBV7-2 to TRBJ1-5; TRBD1 matches at 9 bases. The CDR3 loop spans 15 amino acids. Germline V lookup: CDR1 SGHTA, CDR2 FQGNSA. The junction had 6 bases not matched to a gene; V was cut back by 6 bases and J by 3 bases. The CDR3 coding sequence is TGTGCCAGCAGTCCTGACAGGGGGTTCAATCAGCCCCAGCATTTT. It is translated as CASSPDRGFNQPQHF.

The genes are TRBV7-2 and TRBJ1-6, with D possibly being TRBD1 (6 bases). Trimming removed 6 bases from V and 11 bases from J, with 23 bases in between. The germline CDR1 and CDR2 sequences are SGHTA and FQGNSA. This CDR3 is built from 16 residues. This CDR3 is CASSTTFTGKGPPLHF. CDR3 sequence (DNA): TGTGCCAGCAGTACCACTTTCACAGGGAAAGGACCACCCCTCCACTTT.

This sequence joins TRBV29-1 and TRBJ1-1; weak D call: TRBD1 (5 bases). The ends were cut back, 0 bases at V and 3 bases at J, with 11 bases in the middle. The CDR3 is 14 residues long. Germline CDR1 and CDR2: SQVTM and ANQGSEA. Here the CDR3 DNA reads TGCAGCGTTGAAGATGGGCAGGGCGACACTGAAGCTTTCTTT. Translated, it gives CSVEDGQGDTEAFF.

The V call is TRBV19, the J call TRBJ1-3, with 9 nucleotides matching TRBD1. V dropped 3 bases and J dropped 4; count of bases not matched to a gene: 4. The CDR3 has 15 residues. Germline loops: CDR1 LNHDA, CDR2 SQIVND (reference sequence). CDR3 sequence: CASSIGQGRGNTIYF. The CDR3 coding sequence is TGTGCCAGTAGTATTGGACAGGGGCGCGGAAACACCATATATTTT.

The CDR3 sequence is CASFQGIWGYTF. The CDR3 bases are TGTGCCAGTTTCCAGGGGATCTGGGGCTACACCTTC. The genes are TRBV28 and TRBJ1-2; D may be TRBD1 (6 bases). Trimming pared 9 bases from V and 8 bases from J, leaving 16 bases between. This CDR3 region has 12 residues. CDR1 and CDR2 from the germline V gene are MDHEN and SYDVKM.

The chain recombines TRBV19 with TRBJ1-5, with 7 bases that match TRBD1. V gave up 5 bases and J gave up 7 bases; unmatched junction bases: 11. This CDR3 spans 15 amino acids. From germline, CDR1 is LNHDA and CDR2 SQIVND (reference sequence). The CDR3, as DNA: TGTGCCAGTAGTCCACGGGACAGAGCTGACCAGCCCCAGCATTTT. This translates into CASSPRDRADQPQHF. The variable domain in full, with the rest retrieved from reference TRBV19 and TRBJ1-5, is DGGITQSPKYLFRKEGQNVTLSCEQNLNHDAMYWYRQDPGQGLRLIYYSQIVNDFQKGDIAEGYSVSREKKESFPLTVTSAQKNPTAFYLCASSPRDRADQPQHFGDGTRLSIL.

The chain couples TRBV28 to TRBJ2-7, with 11 bases aligning to TRBD1. V shed 5 bases and J 3 bases; nucleotides not matched to a gene: 6. CDR3 length: 15 amino acids. Per the germline V gene, CDR1 is MDHEN and CDR2 is SYDVKM. CDR3 coding DNA: TGTGCCAGCAGTCCTTCAGGGACAGGGGGCTACGAGCAGTACTTC. Protein: CASSPSGTGGYEQYF.

The rearrangement uses TRBV19 and TRBJ1-4; 7 bases match TRBD1. The germline CDR1 and CDR2 sequences are LNHDA and SQIVND (reference sequence). Unmatched junction bases numbered 16, after V lost 10 bases and J lost 5 bases. The CDR3 is made up of 16 amino acids. CDR3 coding DNA: TGTGCCACCCGAAGGACAGGACCTGAGGGAAATGAAAAACTGTTTTTT. Translated: CATRRTGPEGNEKLFF.